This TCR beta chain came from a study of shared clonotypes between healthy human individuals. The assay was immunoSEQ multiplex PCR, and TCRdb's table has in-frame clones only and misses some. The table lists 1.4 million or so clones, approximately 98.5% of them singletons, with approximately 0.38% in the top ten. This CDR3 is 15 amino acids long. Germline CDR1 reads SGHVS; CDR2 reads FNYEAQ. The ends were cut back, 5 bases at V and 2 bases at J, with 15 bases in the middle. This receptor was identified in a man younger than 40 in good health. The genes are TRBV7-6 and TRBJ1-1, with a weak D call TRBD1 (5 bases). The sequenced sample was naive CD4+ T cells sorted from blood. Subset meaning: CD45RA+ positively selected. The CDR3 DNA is TGTGCCAGCAGCGCCCTCGGGGGTTTAAACACTGAAGCTTTCTTT. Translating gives CASSALGGLNTEAFF.